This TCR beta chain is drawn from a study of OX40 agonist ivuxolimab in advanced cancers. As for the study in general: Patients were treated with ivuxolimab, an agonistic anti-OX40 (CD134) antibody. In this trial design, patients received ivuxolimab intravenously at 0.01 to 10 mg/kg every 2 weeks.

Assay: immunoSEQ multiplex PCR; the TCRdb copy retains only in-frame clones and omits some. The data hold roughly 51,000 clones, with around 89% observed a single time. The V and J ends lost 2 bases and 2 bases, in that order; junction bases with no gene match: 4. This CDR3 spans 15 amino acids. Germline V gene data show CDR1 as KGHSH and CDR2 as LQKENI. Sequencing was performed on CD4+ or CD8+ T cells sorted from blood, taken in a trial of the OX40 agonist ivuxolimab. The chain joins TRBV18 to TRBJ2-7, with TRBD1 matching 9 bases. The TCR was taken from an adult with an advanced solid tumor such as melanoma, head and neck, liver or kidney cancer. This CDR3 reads CASSPSDRGTYEQYF. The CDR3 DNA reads TGTGCCAGCTCACCATCGGACAGGGGAACCTACGAGCAGTACTTC.